This is a list of T cell receptor beta chains from one sample in a study of blood T cell repertoires in COVID-19. Repertoires were generated with immunoSEQ multiplex PCR, while TCRdb's copy carries only in-frame clones and drops some. This table has around 100,000 clones, more than 75% appearing once. Sequencing input: peripheral blood. The receptors were sampled from a man between 65 and 85 years old with acute or convalescent COVID-19. Each CDR3 is given with its conserved first and last residue. D genes are given only for firm matches. Clone size is shown for a subset of rows, as once, few, many or a class of expanded clone.

TRBJ2-7 TRBV11-2 NA TRBD1 TGTGCCAGCACCCCGGGACAGGGCTCCTACGAGCAGTACTTC CASTPGQGSYEQYF
TRBJ1-1 TRBV4-1 NA TRBD1 TGCGCCAGCAGCCAGATACAGGGACAGCAGAACACTGAAGCTTTCTTT CASSQIQGQQNTEAFF
TRBJ1-1 TRBV19 few NA TGTGCCAGTAGTTTCCAAATGACTCGGGCTTTCTTT CASSFQMTRAFF
TRBJ2-5 TRBV19 NA TRBD2 TGTGCCAGTAGTATAGGGGGAGGGCCGGGACAAGAGACCCAGTACTTC CASSIGGGPGQETQYF
TRBJ2-1 TRBV28 NA NA TGTGCCAGCAGTTTATTTACGGGAGCCGTCAATGAGCAGTTCTTC CASSLFTGAVNEQFF
TRBJ2-5 TRBV28 NA TRBD1 TGTGCCAGCAGCTCCCCAGGAGCCAGGGGGGAGACCCAGTACTTC CASSSPGARGETQYF
TRBJ1-1 TRBV28 NA NA TGTGCCAGCAGCGCTCAGTTGGCTGAAGCTTTCTTT CASSAQLAEAFF
TRBJ1-2 TRBV2 NA TRBD1 TGTGCCAGCAGTGGGGACAGGGTTCTCTATGGCTACACCTTC CASSGDRVLYGYTF
TRBJ2-3 TRBV5-4 once NA TGTGCCAGCAGCCCCGCCCTCCGGGGGACCGCAGATACGCAGTATTTT CASSPALRGTADTQYF
TRBJ2-2 TRBV10-3 NA NA TGTGCCATCACTGGACAGACCACCGGGGAGCTGTTTTTT CAITGQTTGELFF
TRBJ1-2 TRBV9 once NA TGTGCCAGCAGTAGGGGCGATGGCTACACCTTC CASSRGDGYTF
TRBJ2-3 TRBV3-1/TRBV3-2 NA TRBD2 TGTGCCAGCAGCCAAGGGCCCAAGCGGGAGGGGACAGATACGCAGTATTTT CASSQGPKREGTDTQYF
TRBJ2-2 TRBV29-1 few TRBD2 TGCAGCGTTGAAGATCCACTAGCGGGGAACGGGGAGCTGTTTTTT CSVEDPLAGNGELFF
TRBJ1-5 TRBV5-6 few TRBD1 TGTGCCAGCAGCTTGCGAGGGGGCCATAGCAATCAGCCCCAGCATTTT CASSLRGGHSNQPQHF
TRBJ2-5 TRBV19 NA TRBD2 TGTGCCAGTAGTATCGGGACTAGCGGGGCTAACCAAGAGACCCAGTACTTC CASSIGTSGANQETQYF
TRBJ2-1 TRBV5-1 NA TRBD2 TGCGCCAGCAGCCCGGTAGTAGGAGGGGCCGGGGGGAATGAGCAGTTCTTC CASSPVVGGAGGNEQFF